These 17 T cell receptor beta chains share one sample of origin, sequenced in a study of blood T cells in healthy people across ages. With a J-beta primer mix and a sample-barcoded 5' primer, a second PCR ran about 7 to 12 cycles. MiXCR was run by TCRdb on the 5' RACE reads, yielding one entry per CDR3 protein. The sample lists hundreds of thousands of distinct CDR3 sequences, about three fifths seen once, with about 20% in the top ten. The sequencing sample was made of blood. The origin of the receptors is a man aged 25-45 years in good health.

This clonotype showed up just once. The CDR3 is CSASRGRARDRDTQYF. For the CDR3, the DNA is TGCAGTGCTAGTAGGGGCAGAGCCCGGGACAGAGATACGCAGTATTTT. The chain links TRBV20-1 to TRBJ2-3; 7 bases fit TRBD1. The CDR3 covers 16 residues. J was trimmed by 5 bases and V by 3 bases; bases with no gene match: 14. The germline gives CDR1 DFQATT, CDR2 SNEGSKA (reference sequence).

The rearrangement uses TRBV29-1 and TRBJ1-4, with TRBD1 as a possible D gene (5 bases). The ends were cut back, 4 bases at V and 0 bases at J, with 12 bases in the middle. Looked up from germline, CDR1 is SQVTM and CDR2 is ANQGSEA. The CDR3 covers 15 residues. The CDR3 spells CSVGLRGATNEKLFF. The CDR3 DNA reads as TGCAGCGTTGGTCTGAGAGGGGCAACTAATGAAAAACTGTTTTTT.

The chain is built from TRBV9 and TRBJ2-1; D gene uncertain. CDR3 length: 15 residues. Trimming took off 4 bases at V and 7 bases at J, with 18 bases between the two ends. In germline, CDR1 is SGDLS, CDR2 YYNGEE. The CDR3 loop is CASSPGVGIFNEQFF. DNA for the CDR3: TGTGCCAGCAGCCCCGGAGTTGGTATATTTAATGAGCAGTTCTTC. Combining the CDR3 with reference TRBV9 and TRBJ2-1 gives the whole variable domain DSGVTQTPKHLITATGQRVTLRCSPRSGDLSVYWYQQSLDQGLQFLIQYYNGEERAKGNILERFSAQQFPDLHSELNLSSLELGDSALYFCASSPGVGIFNEQFFGPGTRLTVL.

This clonotype was counted a single time. The chain joins TRBV27 to TRBJ2-2; 14 nucleotides align to TRBD2. The germline V gene encodes CDR1 MNHEY and CDR2 SMNVEV (reference sequence). J lost 1 base, V lost 3 bases, and 7 bases had no gene match. This CDR3 has 19 residues. This chain's CDR3 is CASSFGGLAGVGNTGELFF. CDR3 nucleotides: TGTGCCAGCAGTTTTGGGGGACTAGCGGGAGTCGGGAACACCGGGGAGCTGTTTTTT.

The chain has TRBV12-3 or TRBV12-4 and TRBJ2-3, with D unresolved. With 3 bases removed from V and 0 bases from J, the gap between germline ends came to 10 bases. The CDR3 runs 15 residues. CDR3 bases: TGTGCCAGCAGTTTCGACCGGGCCAGCACAGATACGCAGTATTTT. Protein: CASSFDRASTDTQYF.

This clonotype has a handful of counts. The V gene is TRBV25-1, the J gene TRBJ1-4; TRBD1 aligns across 12 bases. J gave up 10 bases and V 4 bases, and 7 bases lay outside the gene matches. The germline CDR1 and CDR2 sequences are MGHDK and SYGVNS. The CDR3 runs to 15 residues. CDR3 DNA: TGTGCCAGCAGTGTCGGGACAGGGGGCCCCGGAAAACTGTTTTTT. Translated: CASSVGTGGPGKLFF.

V gene TRBV4-1 combines with J gene TRBJ2-5, with D uncertain. Trimming stripped 2 bases from V and 5 bases from J, with 12 bases between. CDR3 length: 14 residues. Germline V gene sequence: CDR1 MGHRA, CDR2 YSYEKL. The CDR3: CASSQLVASETQYF. The CDR3, as DNA: TGCGCCAGCAGCCAATTGGTAGCCTCTGAGACCCAGTACTTC.

Note on this clonotype: At one end, the junction sequence differs from germline, possibly due to a read error. The chain couples TRBV12-3 or TRBV12-4 to TRBJ1-1, with unresolved D. This CDR3 spans 12 amino acids. The chain's CDR3 is CAGSLAGPEAFF. DNA of the CDR3: TGTGCCGGCAGTTTAGCAGGACCTGAAGCTTTCTTT.

The sample holds one count of this clonotype. CDR3 residues: CASSLRDSTGELFF. The CDR3 coding sequence is TGTGCCAGCAGCCTCCGGGACAGCACCGGGGAGCTGTTTTTT. The V call is TRBV7-6, the J call TRBJ2-2, with TRBD1 matching over 7 bases. CDR3 length: 14 residues. Germline lookup yields CDR1 SGHVS and CDR2 FNYEAQ. Unmatched junction bases numbered 4, after V lost 5 bases and J lost 4 bases.

This rearrangement joins TRBV6-1 to TRBJ2-1; D might be TRBD2 (5 bases). The germline CDR1 and CDR2 sequences are MNHNS and SASEGT. This CDR3 spans 13 amino acids. Trimming cost V 7 bases and J 4 bases, with 11 bases left between them. This chain's CDR3 is CASIMTGYNEQFF. The DNA for the CDR3 is TGTGCCAGCATCATGACGGGGTACAATGAGCAGTTCTTC.

The V gene is TRBV10-3, the J gene TRBJ2-7, with D maybe TRBD1 (5 bases). Germline V gives CDR1 ENHRY, CDR2 SYGVKD. There are 15 residues in the CDR3. With 2 bases removed from V and 3 bases from J, the gap between germline ends came to 14 bases. The CDR3, as DNA: TGTGCCATCAGTGAGAAGGAAAGGGGATTCTACGAGCAGTACTTC. Amino acid sequence: CAISEKERGFYEQYF.

The chain uses TRBV24-1 and TRBJ2-1, with D possibly being TRBD2 (7 bases). From germline, CDR1 is KGHDR and CDR2 SFDVKD. With 9 bases removed from V and 6 bases from J, the gap between germline ends came to 14 bases. This CDR3 spans 13 amino acids. CDR3 DNA: TGTGCCACCGCGAGGGGGGGAACCAATGAGCAGTTCTTC. Encoded protein: CATARGGTNEQFF.

This clonotype has more than one count but fewer than ten. The genes are TRBV3-1 and TRBJ1-2, with 7 bases matching TRBD1. This CDR3 has 13 residues. J was trimmed by 4 bases and V by 3 bases; bases with no gene match: 2. Germline V lookup: CDR1 LGHDT, CDR2 YNNKEL (reference sequence). CDR3 in DNA: TGTGCCAGCAGCCAGGACAGGATCTATGGCTACACCTTC. Translated, it gives CASSQDRIYGYTF.

This clonotype has just a few counts. J is TRBJ1-2 and V is TRBV7-9, with D tentatively TRBD1 (5 bases). CDR3 length: 15 amino acids. V lost 7 bases, J lost 4 bases, and 19 bases lay in between. Germline-derived CDR1 and CDR2 are SEHNR and FQNEAQ (reference sequence). CDR3 sequence: CASNQGDPVSYGYTF. The CDR3 coding sequence is TGTGCCAGCAATCAGGGCGACCCGGTATCCTATGGCTACACCTTC.

This chain uses TRBV29-1 with TRBJ1-1, with TRBD1 as a possible D gene (5 bases). Germline-derived CDR1 and CDR2 are SQVTM and ANQGSEA. Deletions cut 5 bases from V and 2 bases from J, with 6 bases between. The CDR3 covers 11 residues. The CDR3 spells CSVQGNTEAFF. In nucleotides, the CDR3 is TGCAGCGTTCAGGGAAACACTGAAGCTTTCTTT.

V and J are TRBV28 and TRBJ2-7; 9 nucleotides line up with TRBD1. The CDR3 length is 15 residues. Germline V gene lookup returns CDR1 MDHEN and CDR2 SYDVKM. Germline trimming cut 5 bases from V and 4 bases from J; bases unmatched to any gene: 9. CDR3 protein: CASSRIGTGKYEQYF. The CDR3 DNA follows: TGTGCCAGCAGTCGAATCGGGACAGGGAAATACGAGCAGTACTTC.

This clonotype was found a few times. The chain joins TRBV6-5 to TRBJ2-7, with a weak D call TRBD1 (5 bases). This CDR3 contains 13 residues. Trimming took 2 bases from V and 0 from J, leaving 5 bases between them. Germline V lookup: CDR1 MNHEY, CDR2 SVGAGI. CDR3 nucleotides: TGTGCCAGCAGTTACGACAGCTCCTACGAGCAGTACTTC. Translating gives CASSYDSSYEQYF.